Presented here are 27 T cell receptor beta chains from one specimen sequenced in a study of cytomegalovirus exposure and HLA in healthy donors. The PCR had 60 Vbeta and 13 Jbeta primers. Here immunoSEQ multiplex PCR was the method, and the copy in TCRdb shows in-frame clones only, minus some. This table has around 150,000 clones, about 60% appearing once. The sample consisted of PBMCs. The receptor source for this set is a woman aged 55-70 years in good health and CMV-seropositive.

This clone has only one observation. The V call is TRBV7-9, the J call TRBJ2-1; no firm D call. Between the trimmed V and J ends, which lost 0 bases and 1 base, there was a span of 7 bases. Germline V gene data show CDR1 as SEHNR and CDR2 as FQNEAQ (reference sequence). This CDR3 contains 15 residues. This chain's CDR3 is CASSLAPRSYNEQFF. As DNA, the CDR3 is TGTGCCAGCAGCTTAGCGCCTAGGTCCTACAATGAGCAGTTCTTC.

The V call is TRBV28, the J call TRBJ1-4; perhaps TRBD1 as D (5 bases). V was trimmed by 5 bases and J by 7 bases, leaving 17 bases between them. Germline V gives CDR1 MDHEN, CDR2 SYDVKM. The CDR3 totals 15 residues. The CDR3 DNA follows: TGTGCCAGCAGTGCGGTAAGGGGTATTCGTGAAAAACTGTTTTTT. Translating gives CASSAVRGIREKLFF.

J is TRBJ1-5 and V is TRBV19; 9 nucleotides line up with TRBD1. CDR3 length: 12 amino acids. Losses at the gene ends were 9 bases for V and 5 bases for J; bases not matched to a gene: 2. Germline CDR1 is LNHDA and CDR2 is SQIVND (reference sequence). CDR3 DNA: TGTGCCAGCCGGGACAGGGATCAGCCCCAGCATTTT. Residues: CASRDRDQPQHF.

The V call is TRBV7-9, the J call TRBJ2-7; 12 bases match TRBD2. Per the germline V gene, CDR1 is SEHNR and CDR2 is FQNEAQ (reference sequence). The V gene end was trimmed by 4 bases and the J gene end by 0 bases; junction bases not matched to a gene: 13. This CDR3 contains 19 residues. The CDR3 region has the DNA TGTGCCAGCAGCTCCCCCTGGATGCTAGCGGGAGGGACCTCCTACGAGCAGTACTTC. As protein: CASSSPWMLAGGTSYEQYF.

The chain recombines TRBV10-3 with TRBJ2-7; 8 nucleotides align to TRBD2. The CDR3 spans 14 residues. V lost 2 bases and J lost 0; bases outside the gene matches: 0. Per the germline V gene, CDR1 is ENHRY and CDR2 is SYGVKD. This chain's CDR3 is CAISESGSSYEQYF. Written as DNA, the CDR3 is TGTGCCATCAGTGAGAGCGGGAGCTCCTACGAGCAGTACTTC.

The DNA for the CDR3 is TGTGCCAGCTCACCGCAGGGGGGGAACACTGAAGCTTTCTTT. Amino acid sequence: CASSPQGGNTEAFF. The V and J genes are TRBV18 and TRBJ1-1; 7 bases map to TRBD1. V shed 3 bases, J shed 1 base, and the junction held 2 bases outside the gene matches. From germline, CDR1 is KGHSH and CDR2 LQKENI. CDR3 size: 14 residues.

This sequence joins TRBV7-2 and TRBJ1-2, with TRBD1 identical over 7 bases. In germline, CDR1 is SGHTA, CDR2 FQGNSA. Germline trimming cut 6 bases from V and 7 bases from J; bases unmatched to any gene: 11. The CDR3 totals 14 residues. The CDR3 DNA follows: TGTGCCAGCAGTTTCGGACAGGCCCCTCTTGGCTACACCTTC. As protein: CASSFGQAPLGYTF.

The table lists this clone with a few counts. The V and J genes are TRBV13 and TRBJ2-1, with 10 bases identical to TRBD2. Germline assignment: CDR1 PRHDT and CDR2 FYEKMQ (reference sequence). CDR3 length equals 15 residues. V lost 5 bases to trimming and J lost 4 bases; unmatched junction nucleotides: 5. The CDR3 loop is CASSPGLAEYNEQFF. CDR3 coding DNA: TGTGCCAGCAGCCCAGGACTAGCGGAGTACAATGAGCAGTTCTTC.

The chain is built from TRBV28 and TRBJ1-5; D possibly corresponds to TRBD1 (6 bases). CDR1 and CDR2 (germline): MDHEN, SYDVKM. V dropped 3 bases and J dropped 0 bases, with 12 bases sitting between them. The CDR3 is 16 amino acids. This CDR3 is CASSFRTDNSNQPQHF. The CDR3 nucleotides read TGTGCCAGCAGTTTCAGGACAGACAATAGCAATCAGCCCCAGCATTTT.

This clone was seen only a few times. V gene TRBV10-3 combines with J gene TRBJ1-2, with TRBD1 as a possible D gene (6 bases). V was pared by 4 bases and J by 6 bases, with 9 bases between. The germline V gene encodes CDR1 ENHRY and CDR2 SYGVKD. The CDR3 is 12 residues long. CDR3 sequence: CAISGSGDGYTF. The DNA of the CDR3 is TGTGCCATCAGTGGCTCAGGGGATGGCTACACCTTC.

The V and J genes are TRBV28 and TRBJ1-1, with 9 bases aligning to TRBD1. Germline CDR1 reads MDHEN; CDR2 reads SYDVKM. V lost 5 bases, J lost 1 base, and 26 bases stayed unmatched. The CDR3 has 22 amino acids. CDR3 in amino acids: CASSPRRFARTGTGNWNTEAFF. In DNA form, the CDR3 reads TGTGCCAGCAGTCCACGCCGATTCGCTCGAACCGGGACAGGGAATTGGAACACTGAAGCTTTCTTT.

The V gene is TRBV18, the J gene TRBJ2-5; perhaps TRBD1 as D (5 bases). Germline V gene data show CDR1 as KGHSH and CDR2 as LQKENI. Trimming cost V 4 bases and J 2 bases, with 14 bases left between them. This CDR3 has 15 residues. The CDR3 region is CASSQGRGSQETQYF. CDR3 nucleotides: TGTGCCAGCTCACAGGGGCGCGGTTCTCAAGAGACCCAGTACTTC.

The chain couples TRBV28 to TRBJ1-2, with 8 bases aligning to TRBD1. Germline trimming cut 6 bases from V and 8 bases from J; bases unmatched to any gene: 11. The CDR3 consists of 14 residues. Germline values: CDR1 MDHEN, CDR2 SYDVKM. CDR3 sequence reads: CASSLPDRGGGYTF. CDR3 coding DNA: TGTGCCAGCAGCCTCCCTGACAGGGGCGGGGGCTACACCTTC.

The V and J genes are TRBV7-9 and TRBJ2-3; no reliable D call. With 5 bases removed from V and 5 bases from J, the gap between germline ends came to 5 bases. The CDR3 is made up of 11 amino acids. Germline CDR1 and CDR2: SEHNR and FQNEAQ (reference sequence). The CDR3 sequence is CASSHKDTQYF. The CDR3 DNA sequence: TGTGCCAGCAGCCACAAAGATACGCAGTATTTT.

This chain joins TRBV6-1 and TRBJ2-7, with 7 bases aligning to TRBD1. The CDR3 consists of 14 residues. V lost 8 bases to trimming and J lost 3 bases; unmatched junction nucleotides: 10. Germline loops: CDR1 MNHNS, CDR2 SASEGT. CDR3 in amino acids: CASRSLGQNYEQYF. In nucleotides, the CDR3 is TGTGCCAGCCGTTCCTTGGGACAGAACTACGAGCAGTACTTC.

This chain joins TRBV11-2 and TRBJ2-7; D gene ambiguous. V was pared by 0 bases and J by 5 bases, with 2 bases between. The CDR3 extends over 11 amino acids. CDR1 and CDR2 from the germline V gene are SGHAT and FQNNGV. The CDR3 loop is CASSLDNEQYF. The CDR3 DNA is TGTGCCAGCAGCTTAGACAACGAGCAGTACTTC.

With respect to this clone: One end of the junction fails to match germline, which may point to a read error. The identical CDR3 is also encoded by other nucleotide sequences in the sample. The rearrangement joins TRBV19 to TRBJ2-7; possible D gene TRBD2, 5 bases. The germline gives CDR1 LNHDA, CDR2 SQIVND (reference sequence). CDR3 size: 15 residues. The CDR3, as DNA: TGCGCCAGTAGTAACTCCCCGGACGGGACCTACGAGCAGTACTTC. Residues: CASSNSPDGTYEQYF.

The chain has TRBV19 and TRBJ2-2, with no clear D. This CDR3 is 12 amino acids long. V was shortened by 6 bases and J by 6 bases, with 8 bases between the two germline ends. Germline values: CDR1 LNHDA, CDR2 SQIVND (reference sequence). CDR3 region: CASRTHPGELFF. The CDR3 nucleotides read TGTGCCAGTAGAACACACCCCGGGGAGCTGTTTTTT.

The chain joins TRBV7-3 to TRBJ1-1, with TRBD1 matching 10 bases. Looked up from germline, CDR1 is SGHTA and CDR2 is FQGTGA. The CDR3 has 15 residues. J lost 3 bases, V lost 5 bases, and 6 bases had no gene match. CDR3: CASSISGTGDTEAFF. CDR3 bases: TGTGCCAGCAGCATCTCCGGGACAGGGGACACTGAAGCTTTCTTT.

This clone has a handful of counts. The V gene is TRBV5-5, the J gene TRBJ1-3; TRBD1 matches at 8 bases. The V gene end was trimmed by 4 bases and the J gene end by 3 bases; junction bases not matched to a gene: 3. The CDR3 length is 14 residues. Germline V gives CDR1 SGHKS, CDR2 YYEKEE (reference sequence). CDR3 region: CASSRTGLGNTIYF. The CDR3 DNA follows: TGTGCCAGCAGCCGGACAGGGCTTGGAAACACCATATATTTT.

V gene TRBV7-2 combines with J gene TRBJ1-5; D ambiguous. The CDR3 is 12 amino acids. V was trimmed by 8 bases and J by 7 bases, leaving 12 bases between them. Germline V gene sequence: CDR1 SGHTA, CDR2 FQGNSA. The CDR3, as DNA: TGTGCCAGCGGCCTTCCTGAACAGCCCCAGCATTTT. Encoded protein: CASGLPEQPQHF.

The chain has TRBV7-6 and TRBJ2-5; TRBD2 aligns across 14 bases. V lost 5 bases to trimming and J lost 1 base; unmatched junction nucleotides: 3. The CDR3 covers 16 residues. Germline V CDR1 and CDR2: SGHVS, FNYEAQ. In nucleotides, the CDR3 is TGTGCCAGCAGCATAGGGACTAGCGGGAGCCAAGAGACCCAGTACTTC. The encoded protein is CASSIGTSGSQETQYF.

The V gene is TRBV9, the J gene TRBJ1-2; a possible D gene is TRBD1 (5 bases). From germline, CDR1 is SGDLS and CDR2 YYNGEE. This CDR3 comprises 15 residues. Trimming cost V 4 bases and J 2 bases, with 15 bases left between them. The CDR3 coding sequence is TGTGCCAGCAGCCCGAGACAGTGGGAAAACTATGGCTACACCTTC. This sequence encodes CASSPRQWENYGYTF.

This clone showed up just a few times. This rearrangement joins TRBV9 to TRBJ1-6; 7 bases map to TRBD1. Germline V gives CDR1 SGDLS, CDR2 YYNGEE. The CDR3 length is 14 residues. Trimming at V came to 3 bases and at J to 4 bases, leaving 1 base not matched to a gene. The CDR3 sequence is CASSATGYNSPLHF. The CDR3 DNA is TGTGCCAGCAGCGCGACAGGGTATAATTCACCCCTCCACTTT.

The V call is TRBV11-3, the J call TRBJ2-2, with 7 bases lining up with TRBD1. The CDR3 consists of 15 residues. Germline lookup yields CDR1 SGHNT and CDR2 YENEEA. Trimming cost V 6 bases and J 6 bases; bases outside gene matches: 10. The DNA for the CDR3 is TGTGCCAGCAGGAAGCGACAGGGCGAGGCCGGGGAGCTGTTTTTT. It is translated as CASRKRQGEAGELFF.

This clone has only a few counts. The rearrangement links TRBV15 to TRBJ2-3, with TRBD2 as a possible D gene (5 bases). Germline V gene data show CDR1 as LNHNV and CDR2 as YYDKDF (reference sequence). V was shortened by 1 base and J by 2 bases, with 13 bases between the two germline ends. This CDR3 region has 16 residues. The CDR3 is CATSRGSSGYTDTQYF. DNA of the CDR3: TGTGCCACCAGCAGAGGCTCAAGCGGCTACACAGATACGCAGTATTTT.

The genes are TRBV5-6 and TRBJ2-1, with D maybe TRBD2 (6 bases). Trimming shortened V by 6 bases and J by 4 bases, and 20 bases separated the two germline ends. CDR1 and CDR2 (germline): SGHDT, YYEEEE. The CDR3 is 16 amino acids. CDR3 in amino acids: CASTSWGSGGYNEQFF. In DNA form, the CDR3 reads TGTGCCAGCACCTCTTGGGGTAGCGGAGGGTACAATGAGCAGTTCTTC.